This passage covers 31 T cell receptor beta chains from one sample sequenced in a study of blood T cells in healthy people across ages. Through a sample-barcoded 5' primer and a J-beta primer mix, a second PCR was run for roughly 6 to 12 cycles. TCRdb independently ran MiXCR on the 5' RACE reads; one entry per CDR3 protein. Of roughly 1,700,000 distinct CDR3 sequences in the sample, 28% were seen once. Sequenced: blood. These receptors were obtained from a woman aged 25 to 39 in good health.

The gene calls are TRBV18 and TRBJ1-2, with TRBD1 identical over 8 bases. The CDR3 is 15 residues long. The J segment lost 1 base and the V segment lost 4 bases, leaving 5 bases of the junction unmatched. The germline V gene encodes CDR1 KGHSH and CDR2 LQKENI. The CDR3 is CASSQDRGYNYGYTF. In DNA, the CDR3 is TGTGCCAGCTCACAAGACAGGGGATATAACTATGGCTACACCTTC.

V gene TRBV10-3 combines with J gene TRBJ2-7, with D possibly being TRBD1 or TRBD2 (5 bases each). The length of the CDR3 is 13 residues. Trimming took off 10 bases at V and 0 bases at J, with 13 bases between the two ends. Germline V CDR1 and CDR2: ENHRY, SYGVKD. DNA of the CDR3: TGTGCCACAAACCGGGACGGCTCCTACGAGCAGTACTTC. This gives the protein CATNRDGSYEQYF.

This chain connects TRBV11-2 to TRBJ1-2, with unresolved D. The V gene's germline CDR1 is SGHAT and CDR2 FQNNGV. V dropped 2 bases and J dropped 8 bases, with 12 bases sitting between them. There are 13 residues in the CDR3. CDR3 region: CASSLTGQAGYTF. The CDR3 coding sequence is TGTGCCAGCAGCTTAACGGGCCAGGCCGGCTACACCTTC.

In its sample, this clonotype was seen many times. The rearrangement joins TRBV7-2 to TRBJ2-1; 15 bases are a match to TRBD2. CDR3 size: 17 residues. V was clipped by 4 bases and J by 4 bases; unmatched bases: 5. Germline V gene sequence: CDR1 SGHTA, CDR2 FQGNSA. The CDR3 region has the DNA TGTGCCAGCAGCTCGGTCGGGACTAGCGGGGGGTACAATGAGCAGTTCTTC. Its protein product is CASSSVGTSGGYNEQFF.

This clonotype has just a few counts. This may come from a read error, since a much larger clone is one base off. The chain joins TRBV29-1 to TRBJ2-1; D might be TRBD1 (6 bases). Germline V CDR1 and CDR2: SQVTM, ANQGSEA. This CDR3 is 16 amino acids long. V dropped 0 bases and J dropped 7 bases, with 19 bases sitting between them. CDR3 sequence reads: CSVEEPTQGPRNEQFF. The CDR3 nucleotides are TGCAGCGTTGAAGAACCAACACAGGGTCCTAGGAATGAGCAGTTCTTC.

This clonotype was observed at least ten times. The chain combines TRBV6-2 or TRBV6-3 with TRBJ1-2; D may be TRBD1 (5 bases). The V and J ends lost 6 bases and 8 bases respectively, with 16 bases between them. Germline loops: CDR1 MNHEY, CDR2 SVGEGT. This CDR3 has 13 residues. The CDR3 here is CASSRDLVDGYTF. In DNA form, the CDR3 reads TGTGCCAGCAGCCGGGACCTGGTTGACGGCTACACCTTC.

The V and J genes are TRBV7-9 and TRBJ1-2; D remains ambiguous. The germline V gene encodes CDR1 SEHNR and CDR2 FQNEAQ (reference sequence). The CDR3 has 13 residues. The V and J ends lost 4 bases and 3 bases respectively, with 9 bases between them. CDR3 in amino acids: CASSSRTYYGYTF. DNA for the CDR3: TGTGCCAGCAGCTCGCGGACCTACTATGGCTACACCTTC.

This rearrangement joins TRBV13 to TRBJ1-3, with D perhaps matching TRBD1 (5 bases). Germline V CDR1 and CDR2: PRHDT, FYEKMQ (reference sequence). V lost 1 base, J lost 2 bases, and 12 bases lay in between. The CDR3 is 16 residues long. DNA for the CDR3: TGTGCCAGCAGCTTAGAAGGGACTTATGCTGGAAACACCATATATTTT. Translation: CASSLEGTYAGNTIYF.

The chain links TRBV7-9 to TRBJ2-1; 14 bases fit TRBD2. The V and J ends lost 8 bases and 10 bases, in that order; junction bases with no gene match: 7. CDR1 and CDR2 (germline): SEHNR, FQNEAQ (reference sequence). The CDR3 is 14 residues long. CDR3 in DNA: TGTGCCAGCGGGACTAGCGGGAGTTTTTACGAGCAGTTCTTC. Translated: CASGTSGSFYEQFF.

This clonotype was detected only a few times. A much larger clone differs by one base, so this may be a read error. DNA for the CDR3: TGCAGTGCCCCGCTAGCGGGAACATCAGATACGCAGTATTTT. It codes for CSAPLAGTSDTQYF. The chain employs TRBV20-1 and TRBJ2-3, with 9 nucleotides matching TRBD2. V was pared by 6 bases and J by 4 bases, with 8 bases of the junction left unmatched. The CDR3 consists of 14 residues. From germline, CDR1 is DFQATT and CDR2 SNEGSKA (reference sequence).

This clonotype was detected only a few times. This chain links TRBV11-2 with TRBJ2-5; no clear D. Germline CDR1 reads SGHAT; CDR2 reads FQNNGV. Trimming left V 3 bases short and J 5 bases short, with 13 bases between. This CDR3 is built from 14 residues. This chain's CDR3 is CASSFSLGWETQYF. The DNA for the CDR3 is TGTGCCAGCAGCTTTTCGCTGGGGTGGGAGACCCAGTACTTC.

This clonotype was picked up many times. The chain carries TRBV29-1 and TRBJ1-2; weak D call: TRBD1 (5 bases). There are 10 residues in the CDR3. V lost 4 bases and J 8 bases, leaving 8 bases between the germline ends. The germline V gene encodes CDR1 SQVTM and CDR2 ANQGSEA. The CDR3 loop reads CSVGGGGYTF. The CDR3 DNA follows: TGCAGCGTTGGGGGGGGAGGCTACACCTTC.

This clonotype was counted only a few times. This rearrangement joins TRBV20-1 to TRBJ2-4; 14 bases map to TRBD2. The CDR3 runs 18 residues. Trimming cost V 5 bases and J 5 bases; bases outside gene matches: 14. Germline CDR1 reads DFQATT; CDR2 reads SNEGSKA (reference sequence). The CDR3 loop is CSAPNPDRLAGGENIQYF. The CDR3 DNA reads TGCAGTGCTCCCAATCCCGACAGACTAGCGGGGGGGGAAAACATTCAGTACTTC.

This clonotype turned up a few times. The junction departs from the called germline gene at one end, perhaps through a read error. This chain links TRBV18 with TRBJ2-7; 8 nucleotides line up with TRBD1. CDR3 size: 17 residues. Germline V lookup: CDR1 KGHSH, CDR2 LQKENI. The DNA for the CDR3 is TGTGCCGGCTCCTCCCACAGGGGGACTTTGAGCTCCTACGAGCAGTACTTC. Translation gives CAGSSHRGTLSSYEQYF.

This chain connects TRBV27 to TRBJ2-7, with 7 bases that match TRBD1. The CDR3 runs 13 residues. The V and J ends lost 6 bases and 3 bases, in that order; junction bases with no gene match: 5. Germline values: CDR1 MNHEY, CDR2 SMNVEV (reference sequence). The DNA of the CDR3 is TGTGCCAGCAGCGAGACAGGGCTCTACGAGCAGTACTTC. This translates into CASSETGLYEQYF.

The chain has TRBV5-8 and TRBJ2-4; 8 nucleotides match TRBD1. The trim removed 4 bases at V and 0 bases at J, leaving 6 bases unmatched. The germline V gene encodes CDR1 SGHTS and CDR2 YDEGEE. The CDR3 sequence is 16 residues long. The CDR3 DNA reads as TGTGCCAGCAGCACGGGACAGGAACTAGCCAAAAACATTCAGTACTTC. The encoded protein is CASSTGQELAKNIQYF. Filled out from reference TRBV5-8 and TRBJ2-4, the complete variable domain reads EAGVTQSPTHLIKTRGQQATLRCSPISGHTSVYWYQQALGLGLQFLLWYDEGEERNRGNFPPRFSGRQFPNYSSELNVNALELEDSALYLCASSTGQELAKNIQYFGAGTRLSVL.

The chain combines TRBV6-5 with TRBJ2-5; D possibly uses TRBD1 or TRBD2 (5 bases each). The CDR3 is 15 residues long. From germline, CDR1 is MNHEY and CDR2 SVGAGI. V shed 4 bases and J shed 2 bases, with 14 bases lying between them. The DNA for the CDR3 is TGTGCCAGCAGTTCGTCCGGGACCTCTCAAGAGACCCAGTACTTC. Amino acid sequence: CASSSSGTSQETQYF.

This clonotype was seen ten or more times. The chain joins TRBV12-3 or TRBV12-4 to TRBJ2-5; no definite D call. The CDR3 length is 12 residues. Trimming shortened V by 6 bases and J by 5 bases, and 10 bases separated the two germline ends. The chain's CDR3 is CASRRATETQYF. In nucleotides, the CDR3 is TGTGCCAGCAGACGCGCGACGGAGACCCAGTACTTC.

This clonotype has at least ten counts. J is TRBJ2-5 and V is TRBV29-1; 9 bases are a match to TRBD1. Trimming cost V 7 bases and J 4 bases; bases outside gene matches: 4. Germline-derived CDR1 and CDR2 are SQVTM and ANQGSEA. The CDR3 has 12 amino acids. The CDR3 is CSARTGAETQYF. CDR3 coding DNA: TGCAGCGCGAGGACAGGGGCAGAGACCCAGTACTTC.

This clonotype was counted at least ten times. This chain joins TRBV10-2 and TRBJ2-4, with a possible D match to TRBD2 (6 bases). The CDR3 covers 17 residues. V was shortened by 1 base and J by 1 base, with 14 bases between the two germline ends. In germline, CDR1 is WSHSY, CDR2 SAAADI. CDR3 loop: CASSELPGRRAKNIQYF. The CDR3 DNA reads TGCGCCAGCAGTGAGTTGCCAGGGAGGAGGGCCAAAAACATTCAGTACTTC.

The chain couples TRBV6-6 to TRBJ2-1, with TRBD1 matching over 10 bases. CDR1 and CDR2 (germline): MNHNY, SVGAGI (reference sequence). CDR3 size: 14 residues. V dropped 6 bases and J dropped 8; count of bases not matched to a gene: 7. The CDR3 sequence is CASSGEGTGDEQFF. In DNA, the CDR3 is TGTGCCAGCAGCGGGGAAGGGACAGGGGATGAGCAGTTCTTC.

This chain uses TRBV5-5 with TRBJ1-6, with a weak D call TRBD1 (6 bases). The CDR3 totals 15 residues. From germline, CDR1 is SGHKS and CDR2 YYEKEE (reference sequence). Trimming took 5 bases from V and 8 from J, leaving 17 bases between them. The CDR3 here is CASSRDQGFDSPLHF. The CDR3 DNA follows: TGTGCCAGCAGTAGGGACCAGGGGTTCGATTCACCCCTCCACTTT. Variable domain in full (rest from reference TRBV5-5 and TRBJ1-6): DAGVTQSPTHLIKTRGQQVTLRCSPISGHKSVSWYQQVLGQGPQFIFQYYEKEERGRGNFPDRFSARQFPNYSSELNVNALLLGDSALYLCASSRDQGFDSPLHFGNGTRLTVT.

The chain combines TRBV9 with TRBJ1-5; D unclear. The CDR3 totals 16 residues. The germline CDR1 and CDR2 sequences are SGDLS and YYNGEE. V dropped 0 bases and J dropped 6 bases, with 16 bases sitting between them. The CDR3 here is CASSVDATWEGQPQHF. The DNA for the CDR3 is TGTGCCAGCAGCGTAGACGCCACATGGGAAGGTCAGCCCCAGCATTTT.

The chain joins TRBV14 to TRBJ1-1; D is perhaps TRBD1 (5 bases). The CDR3 has 15 residues. CDR1 SGHDN and CDR2 FVKESK come from the germline V gene. With 1 base removed from V and 0 bases from J, the gap between germline ends came to 9 bases. CDR3 residues: CASSQAGRMNTEAFF. The CDR3 DNA reads as TGTGCCAGCAGCCAAGCGGGACGGATGAACACTGAAGCTTTCTTT.

In this sample, this clonotype turned up a few times. This chain links TRBV5-5 with TRBJ2-5; 10 bases match TRBD1. The CDR3 is 17 amino acids. Trimming removed 0 bases from V and 4 bases from J; junction bases left unmatched: 9. The germline V gene has CDR1 SGHKS and CDR2 YYEKEE (reference sequence). Here the CDR3 DNA reads TGTGCCAGCAGCTTGGCCAACCGACAGGGGGCCGGAGAGACCCAGTACTTC. Translating it yields CASSLANRQGAGETQYF.

CDR3 sequence reads: CASTRQGSPPLHF. CDR3 DNA: TGTGCCAGCACCCGACAGGGTAGTCCACCCCTCCACTTT. The chain combines TRBV3-1 with TRBJ1-6; 7 bases line up with TRBD1. The CDR3 runs to 13 residues. The germline CDR1 and CDR2 sequences are LGHDT and YNNKEL (reference sequence). V was pared by 7 bases and J by 11 bases, with 8 bases of the junction left unmatched.

The CDR3 protein is CASSLRTTSSGANVLTF. The CDR3 region has the DNA TGTGCCAGCAGCTTGAGGACAACCAGCTCTGGGGCCAACGTCCTGACTTTC. The chain recombines TRBV5-6 with TRBJ2-6, with a possible D match to TRBD1 (5 bases). V dropped 1 base and J dropped 0 bases, with 11 bases sitting between them. CDR3 length: 17 amino acids. Germline CDR1 SGHDT, CDR2 YYEEEE.

This clonotype came up a few times. The chain recombines TRBV10-3 with TRBJ2-7; possibly TRBD1 for D (5 bases). Germline V gene sequence: CDR1 ENHRY, CDR2 SYGVKD. The CDR3 has 16 amino acids. V dropped 7 bases and J dropped 0 bases, with 19 bases sitting between them. CDR3 nucleotide sequence: TGTGCCATCAAGGCCTCATCCTTCGACAGCTCCTACGAGCAGTACTTC. It encodes CAIKASSFDSSYEQYF.

This clonotype came up a few times. The rearrangement uses TRBV5-1 and TRBJ2-3; D unresolved. Germline V gene data show CDR1 as SGHRS and CDR2 as YFSETQ. V lost 4 bases to trimming and J lost 1 base, with 10 bases between them. The CDR3 consists of 14 residues. CDR3 amino acids: CASSTRTGTDTQYF. CDR3 in DNA: TGCGCCAGCAGCACTCGGACGGGCACAGATACGCAGTATTTT.

The chain joins TRBV6-1 to TRBJ2-7; the D gene is possibly TRBD1 (5 bases). Trimming left V 7 bases short and J 1 base short, with 11 bases between. The CDR3 runs 13 residues. CDR1 is MNHNS, CDR2 SASEGT, per germline. The CDR3 nucleotides read TGTGCCAGCAAGGGGTCCGCGTCCTACGAGCAGTACTTC. It is translated as CASKGSASYEQYF.

This clonotype was observed a handful of times. The rearrangement links TRBV11-2 to TRBJ2-3; D call uncertain. This CDR3 is 11 amino acids long. Germline lookup yields CDR1 SGHAT and CDR2 FQNNGV. The V end was cut by 1 base, the J end by 12 bases, with 8 bases between. In nucleotides, the CDR3 is TGTGCCAGCAGCTTAGTTAACCTACAGTATTTT. Its protein product is CASSLVNLQYF.